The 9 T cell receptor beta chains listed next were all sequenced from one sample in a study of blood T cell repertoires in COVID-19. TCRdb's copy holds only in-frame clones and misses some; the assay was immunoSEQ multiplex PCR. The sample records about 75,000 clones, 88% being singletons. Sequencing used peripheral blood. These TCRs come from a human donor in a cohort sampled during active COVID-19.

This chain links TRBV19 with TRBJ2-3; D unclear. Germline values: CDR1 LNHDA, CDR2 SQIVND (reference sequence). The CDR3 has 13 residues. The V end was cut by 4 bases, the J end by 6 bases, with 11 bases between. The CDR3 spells CASSNARIDTQYF. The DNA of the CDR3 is TGTGCCAGTAGTAATGCTAGAATCGATACGCAGTATTTT.

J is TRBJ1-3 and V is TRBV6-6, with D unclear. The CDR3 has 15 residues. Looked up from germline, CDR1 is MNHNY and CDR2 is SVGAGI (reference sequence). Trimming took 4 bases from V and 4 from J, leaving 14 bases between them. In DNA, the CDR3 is TGTGCCAGCAGTTGGTCCAAGCCGGGAGGAAACACCATATATTTT. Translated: CASSWSKPGGNTIYF.

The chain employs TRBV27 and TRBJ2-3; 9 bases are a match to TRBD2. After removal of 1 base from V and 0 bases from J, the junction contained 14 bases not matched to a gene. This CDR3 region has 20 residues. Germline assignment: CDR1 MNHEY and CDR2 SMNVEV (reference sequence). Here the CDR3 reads CASSLWGSGGQIPSTDTQYF. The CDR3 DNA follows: TGTGCCAGCAGTTTATGGGGTAGCGGGGGCCAAATTCCTAGCACAGATACGCAGTATTTT.

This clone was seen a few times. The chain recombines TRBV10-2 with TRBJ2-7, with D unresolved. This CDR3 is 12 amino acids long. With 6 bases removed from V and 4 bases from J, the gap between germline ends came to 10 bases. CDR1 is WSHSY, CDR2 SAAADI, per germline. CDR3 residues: CASSGTTYEQYF. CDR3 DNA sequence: TGCGCCAGCAGCGGAACTACGTACGAGCAGTACTTC.

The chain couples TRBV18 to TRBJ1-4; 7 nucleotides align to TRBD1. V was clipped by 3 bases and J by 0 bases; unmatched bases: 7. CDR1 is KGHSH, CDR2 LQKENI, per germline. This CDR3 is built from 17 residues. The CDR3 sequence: CASSPGQRFATNEKLFF. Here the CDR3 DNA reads TGTGCCAGCTCACCGGGACAGAGATTTGCAACTAATGAAAAACTGTTTTTT.

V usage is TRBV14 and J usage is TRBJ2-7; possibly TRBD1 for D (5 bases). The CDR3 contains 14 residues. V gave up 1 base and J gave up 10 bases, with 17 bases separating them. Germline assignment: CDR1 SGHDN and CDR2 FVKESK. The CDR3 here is CASSQVSSRQSQYF. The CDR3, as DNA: TGTGCCAGCAGCCAAGTTTCCTCTCGACAGTCACAGTACTTC.

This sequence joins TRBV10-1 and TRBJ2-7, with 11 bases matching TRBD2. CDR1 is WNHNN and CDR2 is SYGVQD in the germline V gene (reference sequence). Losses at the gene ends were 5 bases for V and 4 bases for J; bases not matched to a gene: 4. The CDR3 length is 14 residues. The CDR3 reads CASSRGTSGYEQYF. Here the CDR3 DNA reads TGCGCCAGCAGTCGGGGGACTAGCGGATACGAGCAGTACTTC.

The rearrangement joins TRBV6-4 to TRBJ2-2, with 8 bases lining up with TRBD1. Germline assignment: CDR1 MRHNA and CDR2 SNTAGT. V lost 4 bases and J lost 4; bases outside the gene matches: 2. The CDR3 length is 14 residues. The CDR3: CASSVDRATGELFF. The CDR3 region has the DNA TGTGCCAGCAGTGTGGACAGGGCCACCGGGGAGCTGTTTTTT.

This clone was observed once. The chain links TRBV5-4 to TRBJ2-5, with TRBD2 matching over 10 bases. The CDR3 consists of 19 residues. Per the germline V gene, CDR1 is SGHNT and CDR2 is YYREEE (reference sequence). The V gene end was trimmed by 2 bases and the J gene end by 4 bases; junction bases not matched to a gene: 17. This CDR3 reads CASSFFTLSGGPGGETQYF. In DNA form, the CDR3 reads TGTGCCAGCAGCTTCTTCACCCTTAGCGGGGGGCCCGGAGGAGAGACCCAGTACTTC.